This T cell receptor (beta chain) was identified in a study of blood T cell repertoires in COVID-19 (dated by TCRdb to between 2020 and 2021). Study-wide context: Samples covering the acute and convalescent phases of COVID-19 were provided by collaborators in the United States, Italy and Spain. The material from the prospective study consisted of cDNA or gDNA derived from T cells, B-cell-depleted T cells, or PBMCs. Subjects who had been exposed to COVID-19, were actively infected with it, or had recovered from it provided the deeply sampled blood TCRbeta repertoires that made up the dataset. The repertoires were released in a freely available public database intended as a resource for research on the immune response to SARS-CoV-2. Samples were obtained from the ongoing ImmuneRACE study (first 160 participants) and from over 1,000 subjects provided by 6 global collaborators. Sample metadata almost always included a de-identified subject ID, COVID-19 status, age in years and sex. Where available, HLA class I and class II types were obtained from metadata supplied by the sample provider rather than from assay-based typing.

Study-level results and caveats: The amount of clinical and demographic metadata varied by source and participant and was provided uncurated.

As concerns this clone: Its specific antigen is unknown. Base qualities are not provided; no much larger clone lies one nucleotide away.

From its cysteine to its phenylalanine, the CDR3 spans 15 amino acids. The retained sequence is limited to the CDR3, 45 bases, with the frame set at the first base. V is shortened by 5 bases, J by 0 bases, and the region joining them spans 10 bases. Reading the germline V gene gives CDR1 SGHNT and CDR2 YENEEA. Each collaborating institution followed its own protocols to collect whole blood in K2EDTA tubes. For TCRbeta analysis, collaborators shipped samples in one of three forms: frozen whole blood, isolated PBMCs, or DNA extracted from either of those sample types. TCRbeta CDR3 regions were amplified from genomic DNA using the immunoSEQ Assay, a bias-controlled multiplex PCR. In the original analysis: The number of nucleated cells in each sample was estimated from the amplification of reference gene primers within the assay. To quantify the absolute abundance of each unique TCRbeta CDR3 rearrangement, sequence reads were collapsed and filtered. For each sample, productive Simpson clonality was calculated as the square root of Simpson's diversity index over productive rearrangements. Imported from immuneACCESS, the table was reduced by TCRdb to in-frame sequences with V and J called. These copies leave out some clones; in studies compared against another copy, an unresolved V gene accounts for under half, and the cause of the remainder is not known. Clone size and the V and J calls come from that table; the DNA yielded D and trimming. Here the sample has about 50,000 clones; 85% to 90% occur a single time. The ten biggest clones cover 27% of the sample.

Specimen: peripheral blood. The sequence derives from a human donor in a cohort sampled during active COVID-19. Recombination joined TRBV11-3 with TRBJ2-2, with TRBD2 tentatively as D gene (6 bases match). The CDR3 in this case is CASSRGTPNTGELFF. The sequenced DNA is TGTGCCAGCAGCCGTGGGACTCCGAACACCGGGGAGCTGTTTTTT. Reference TRBV11-3 and TRBJ2-2 proteins supply the regions before and after the CDR3; the full variable domain is: EAGVVQSPRYKIIEKKQPVAFWCNPISGHNTLYWYLQNLGQGPELLIRYENEEAVDDSQLPKDRFSAERLKGVDSTLKIQPAELGDSAVYLCASSRGTPNTGELFFGEGSRLTVL.